Each of the 24 T cell receptor beta chains below was sequenced from the same sample in a study of STAT3 mutations in large granular lymphocyte leukemia. The study's findings and limits: In T-cell large granular lymphocyte leukemia, about half of patients showed multiple immunodominant subclonotypes.

These receptors' targets are unknown. Sequencing was performed with immunoSEQ multiplex PCR; in TCRdb, only in-frame clones are kept and a portion is missing. The table lists roughly 40,000 clones, approximately 91% of them singletons, with about 0.46% in the top ten. Input material: PBMCs. The source of these receptors is a human donor with T large granular lymphocyte leukemia. Some clones in this sample may be carry-over from other donors' samples.

CDR3 DNA: TGTGCCAGCAGCTCCGTCTCCTACGAGCAGTACTTC. This encodes CASSSVSYEQYF. The chain is built from TRBV7-2 and TRBJ2-7; no reliable D call. There are 12 residues in the CDR3. V shed 4 bases and J shed 0 bases, with 4 bases lying between them. The V gene's germline CDR1 is SGHTA and CDR2 FQGNSA.

This chain links TRBV5-1 with TRBJ1-6, with 9 nucleotides matching TRBD1. The V gene's germline CDR1 is SGHRS and CDR2 YFSETQ. V trimming: 4 bases; J trimming: 6 bases; junction bases outside the gene matches: 5. The CDR3 covers 15 residues. As DNA, the CDR3 is TGCGCCAGCAGCGACGGGACAGGGTTTAATTCACCCCTCCACTTT. Residues: CASSDGTGFNSPLHF.

The chain's CDR3 is CAISESQGGSYGYTF. The CDR3 DNA reads as TGTGCCATCAGTGAGTCCCAGGGTGGGTCCTATGGCTACACCTTC. The chain carries TRBV10-3 and TRBJ1-2, with a weak D call TRBD1 (5 bases). Germline CDR1 is ENHRY and CDR2 is SYGVKD. This CDR3 has 15 amino acids. Trimming removed 0 bases at V and 4 bases at J, with 12 bases between.

The chain uses TRBV7-9 and TRBJ1-5; D is perhaps TRBD1 (5 bases). Germline V CDR1 and CDR2: SEHNR, FQNEAQ (reference sequence). The CDR3 contains 16 residues. Deletions cut 1 base from V and 4 bases from J, with 14 bases between. The CDR3 bases are TGTGCCAGCAGCTTAGGGGACTCCTCTGGGAATCAGCCCCAGCATTTT. Its translation: CASSLGDSSGNQPQHF. The full variable domain, rest sourced from reference TRBV7-9 and TRBJ1-5, is DTGVSQNPRHKITKRGQNVTFRCDPISEHNRLYWYRQTLGQGPEFLTYFQNEAQLEKSRLLSDRFSAERPKGSFSTLEIQRTEQGDSAMYLCASSLGDSSGNQPQHFGDGTRLSIL.

This rearrangement joins TRBV7-9 to TRBJ2-1; D is ambiguous. The CDR3 is 12 amino acids. V was clipped by 4 bases and J by 7 bases, with 8 bases between them. CDR1 and CDR2 from the germline V gene are SEHNR and FQNEAQ (reference sequence). CDR3 in amino acids: CASSSLRNEQFF. CDR3 DNA sequence: TGTGCCAGCAGCTCACTAAGGAATGAGCAGTTCTTC.

The gene calls are TRBV27 and TRBJ2-3; 7 nucleotides agree with TRBD1. V gave up 7 bases and J gave up 1 base; unmatched junction bases: 8. Germline V CDR1 and CDR2: MNHEY, SMNVEV (reference sequence). The CDR3 extends over 15 amino acids. Here the CDR3 reads CASTPRQGRTDTQYF. The CDR3 nucleotides read TGTGCCAGCACCCCTAGACAGGGCCGCACAGATACGCAGTATTTT.

Here the CDR3 reads CATSRSSRGSNEKLFF. As DNA, the CDR3 is TGTGCCACCAGCAGATCGTCGCGGGGGTCTAATGAAAAACTGTTTTTT. The rearrangement joins TRBV15 to TRBJ1-4, with TRBD1 as a possible D gene (5 bases). Germline V CDR1 and CDR2: LNHNV, YYDKDF (reference sequence). V was trimmed by 2 bases and J by 3 bases, leaving 13 bases between them. The CDR3 runs to 16 residues.

The chain couples TRBV7-9 to TRBJ2-1; D may be TRBD1 (7 bases). Germline CDR1 is SEHNR and CDR2 is FQNEAQ (reference sequence). This CDR3 has 15 residues. With 6 bases removed from V and 4 bases from J, the gap between germline ends came to 16 bases. The CDR3 loop is CASSGGQGGYNEQFF. The CDR3 region has the DNA TGTGCCAGCAGTGGGGGGCAGGGGGGTTACAATGAGCAGTTCTTC.

This clone was observed once. This chain uses TRBV5-1 with TRBJ2-1, with D perhaps given as TRBD1 or TRBD2 (5 bases each). V was cut by 4 bases and J by 4 bases, with 12 bases left in between. Germline V gives CDR1 SGHRS, CDR2 YFSETQ. The CDR3 consists of 14 residues. The CDR3 region has the DNA TGCGCCAGCAGCCGGGACGGGAATTACAATGAGCAGTTCTTC. Protein: CASSRDGNYNEQFF.

The V and J genes are TRBV4-1 and TRBJ1-2; D is undetermined. Germline V lookup: CDR1 MGHRA, CDR2 YSYEKL. The CDR3 sequence is 14 residues long. V shed 0 bases and J shed 8 bases, with 13 bases lying between them. CDR3 DNA: TGCGCCAGCAGCCAAGATGGGGTTAACGGCGGCTACACCTTC. It translates to CASSQDGVNGGYTF.

This chain joins TRBV7-8 and TRBJ2-7; D might be TRBD1 (5 bases). The germline V and J ends were trimmed by 1 base and 2 bases, with 12 bases remaining between them. CDR3 length equals 15 residues. CDR1 is SGHVS, CDR2 FQNEAQ, per germline. The CDR3 here is CASSLGAGKTYEQYF. DNA for the CDR3: TGTGCCAGCAGCTTAGGGGCAGGGAAGACCTACGAGCAGTACTTC.

V gene TRBV7-9 combines with J gene TRBJ1-1; D is ambiguous. The V end was cut by 4 bases, the J end by 4 bases, with 10 bases between. Germline CDR1 is SEHNR and CDR2 is FQNEAQ (reference sequence). This CDR3 comprises 13 residues. In DNA form, the CDR3 reads TGTGCCAGCAGCTCGCCTCCCAGCACTGAAGCTTTCTTT. It yields the protein CASSSPPSTEAFF. The whole variable domain, remainder taken from reference TRBV7-9 and TRBJ1-1, is DTGVSQNPRHKITKRGQNVTFRCDPISEHNRLYWYRQTLGQGPEFLTYFQNEAQLEKSRLLSDRFSAERPKGSFSTLEIQRTEQGDSAMYLCASSSPPSTEAFFGQGTRLTVV.

V and J are TRBV7-2 and TRBJ1-2; no reliable D call. Germline assignment: CDR1 SGHTA and CDR2 FQGNSA. The CDR3 has 16 residues. V lost 0 bases, J lost 6 bases, and 17 bases lay in between. CDR3 DNA sequence: TGTGCCAGCAGCTTAGCTCTCGGTAGGAGTTGGGATGGCTACACCTTC. It yields the protein CASSLALGRSWDGYTF.

V usage is TRBV4-2 and J usage is TRBJ2-7; 10 bases are a match to TRBD2. The CDR3 sequence is 16 residues long. Trimming cost V 4 bases and J 6 bases; bases outside gene matches: 12. Germline V gene lookup returns CDR1 LGHNA and CDR2 YNFKEQ. The CDR3 nucleotides read TGTGCCAGCAGCCCAGCTAGCGGGGGTTCCTCTCTCGAGCAGTACTTC. Amino acid sequence: CASSPASGGSSLEQYF.

This clone was recorded once. This chain connects TRBV5-6 to TRBJ2-7; no clear D. Per the germline V gene, CDR1 is SGHDT and CDR2 is YYEEEE. This CDR3 has 15 residues. Trimming pared 2 bases from V and 0 bases from J, leaving 12 bases between. The CDR3 sequence is CASSFGRWSSYEQYF. In DNA form, the CDR3 reads TGTGCCAGCAGCTTCGGCAGATGGAGCTCCTACGAGCAGTACTTC.

The chain employs TRBV7-8 and TRBJ1-2; possibly TRBD1 for D (5 bases). Germline V gives CDR1 SGHVS, CDR2 FQNEAQ. This CDR3 is built from 15 residues. Trimming took off 1 base at V and 1 base at J, with 10 bases between the two ends. DNA of the CDR3: TGTGCCAGCAGCTTAGAAGGGGTTCATAACTATGGCTACACCTTC. It translates to CASSLEGVHNYGYTF.

This chain joins TRBV5-1 and TRBJ2-3, with D maybe TRBD1 (5 bases). CDR3 size: 15 residues. Per germline, CDR1 SGHRS and CDR2 YFSETQ. Trimming shortened V by 1 base and J by 3 bases, and 12 bases separated the two germline ends. The CDR3 here is CASSLRGVQTDTQYF. CDR3 bases: TGCGCCAGCAGCTTGAGGGGTGTTCAGACAGATACGCAGTATTTT.

V and J are TRBV27 and TRBJ2-6; D uncertain. The V gene lost 4 bases and the J gene lost 1 base, with 14 bases spanning the gap. The CDR3 has 17 amino acids. Germline V lookup: CDR1 MNHEY, CDR2 SMNVEV (reference sequence). CDR3 sequence reads: CASSSWAGRSGANVLTF. CDR3 sequence (DNA): TGTGCCAGCAGTTCGTGGGCAGGAAGGTCTGGGGCCAACGTCCTGACTTTC. Supplemented by reference TRBV27 and TRBJ2-6, the full variable domain reads EAQVTQNPRYLITVTGKKLTVTCSQNMNHEYMSWYRQDPGLGLRQIYYSMNVEVTDKGDVPEGYKVSRKEKRNFPLILESPSPNQTSLYFCASSSWAGRSGANVLTFGAGSRLTVL.

The chain combines TRBV12-5 with TRBJ2-2; perhaps D is TRBD1 or TRBD2 (5 bases each). Looked up from germline, CDR1 is LGHNT and CDR2 is FRNRAP. The CDR3 is 13 amino acids. V was cut by 6 bases and J by 8 bases, with 13 bases left in between. CDR3 bases: TGTGCTAGTGGCCAGGGATGGGGGGGGGAGCTGTTTTTT. It codes for CASGQGWGGELFF.

This clone was seen just once. This rearrangement joins TRBV6-1 to TRBJ2-1; D unclear. V lost 6 bases and J lost 10, with 16 bases in between. Germline V lookup: CDR1 MNHNS, CDR2 SASEGT. The length of the CDR3 is 13 residues. This chain's CDR3 is CASRTQTRREQFF. CDR3 nucleotides: TGTGCCAGCAGGACCCAAACTCGAAGGGAGCAGTTCTTC.

This chain links TRBV7-9 with TRBJ2-2; 7 bases fit TRBD1. V lost 5 bases, J lost 6 bases, and 6 bases stayed unmatched. Germline V CDR1 and CDR2: SEHNR, FQNEAQ (reference sequence). This CDR3 spans 14 amino acids. This chain's CDR3 is CASSSDRDAGELFF. The CDR3 bases are TGTGCCAGCAGCAGCGACAGGGACGCCGGGGAGCTGTTTTTT.

The chain has TRBV11-2 and TRBJ2-3, with 7 nucleotides matching TRBD2. The CDR3 has 14 amino acids. The junction had 5 bases not matched to a gene; V was cut back by 2 bases and J by 6 bases. Per the germline V gene, CDR1 is SGHAT and CDR2 is FQNNGV. CDR3: CASSLNVAGDTQYF. In DNA, the CDR3 is TGTGCCAGCAGCTTAAATGTAGCGGGCGATACGCAGTATTTT.

The chain uses TRBV5-5 and TRBJ2-5; D tentatively fits TRBD1 or TRBD2 (6 bases each). The V end was cut by 3 bases, the J end by 1 base, with 16 bases between. Germline CDR1 is SGHKS and CDR2 is YYEKEE (reference sequence). The CDR3 loop spans 16 amino acids. The CDR3 DNA sequence: TGTGCCAGCAGCTCGAATCCGGGGGCCTTCCAAGAGACCCAGTACTTC. Amino acid sequence: CASSSNPGAFQETQYF.

Only one count was recorded for this clone. The V and J genes are TRBV29-1 and TRBJ2-4, with TRBD1 matching 9 bases. CDR1 and CDR2 (germline): SQVTM, ANQGSEA. Trimming removed 6 bases from V and 8 bases from J; junction bases left unmatched: 5. The CDR3 covers 12 residues. CDR3 residues: CSVGTGRDIQYF. The CDR3 nucleotides are TGCAGCGTAGGGACAGGGCGAGACATTCAGTACTTC.